This T cell receptor beta chain was sequenced for a study of blood T cell repertoires in COVID-19. Study details: Samples of COVID-19 (acute and convalescent) were obtained from the United States, Italy and Spain. PBMCs, B-cell-depleted T cells, or T cells provided the cDNA or gDNA that made up the material.

The count of this clone is one. As processed by the authors: For nucleated cells, counts were estimated from reference gene primer amplification. Sequenced by immunoSEQ multiplex PCR; TCRdb stores in-frame clones only, minus some. V, J and clone size were drawn from that table, and D and trimming were deduced from the DNA. The data hold about 180,000 clones, with approximately 88% observed a single time. V was clipped by 4 bases and J by 4 bases; unmatched bases: 5. The length of the CDR3 is 15 residues. The germline V gene has CDR1 MNHNY and CDR2 SVGAGI (reference sequence). The sample was peripheral blood. The TCR comes from a woman aged 45-65 years with acute or convalescent COVID-19. This chain links TRBV6-6 with TRBJ2-7; 12 bases line up with TRBD1. The CDR3 region has the DNA TGTGCCAGCAGTTCCCGGGACAGGGGGCGATACGAGCAGTACTTC. Amino acid sequence: CASSSRDRGRYEQYF.